This entry is about one TCR beta chain. Each CDR3 protein is one row after TCRdb ran MiXCR on the reads. The data show more than 500,000 distinct CDR3 sequences, with approximately 17% seen just once and approximately 24% held by the top ten. This sample was included in a study of T cell repertoires in cytomegalovirus infection. Study as a whole: Public signatures in TCR beta pointed to CMV infection and matching HLA type.

CDR1 SGHRS and CDR2 YFSETQ come from the germline V gene. The CDR3 has 14 residues. V gave up 4 bases and J gave up 1 base, with 12 bases separating them. The chain uses TRBV5-1 and TRBJ2-7; D may correspond to TRBD1 or TRBD2 (6 bases each). The receptor's source is a human donor in good health (CMV status not recorded). Some clones in this sample may be carry-over from other donors' samples. The sequenced sample was CD8+ T cells from PBMCs. In nucleotides, the CDR3 is TGCGCCAGCAGCCCCCGGGGGCCATCCTACGAGCAGTACTTC. Encoded protein: CASSPRGPSYEQYF.